This TCR beta chain was sequenced during a study of CD8+CD57+ T cells in acquired aplastic anemia. Findings of the study overall: Between patients and controls, around 27 CD8+ CDR3 sequences were found in common.

All patients picked for sequencing had shown, by flow cytometry, an expansion of CD8+CD57+ cells. The template used for profiling TCR beta VDJ and CDR3 was genomic DNA. TCRdb passed the reads through MiXCR, listing each CDR3 protein once. Of more than 250,000 distinct CDR3 sequences detected, 82% appear once; the ten largest clones hold approximately 40%. Regarding this clonotype: Its antigen is still unknown.

CDR1 is SGHNT, CDR2 YENEEA, per germline. CDR3 length: 15 amino acids. Trimming took off 0 bases at V and 7 bases at J, with 13 bases between the two ends. This clonotype was sampled from a human donor with aplastic anemia. The chain employs TRBV11-3 and TRBJ2-1; D could derive from TRBD1 or TRBD2 (7 bases each). The sequencing input was sorted CD4+, CD8+, or CD8+CD57+ T cells (not recorded which) from PBMCs. The DNA of the CDR3 is TGTGCCAGCAGCTTAGATCTGCAGGGGGGGAATGAGCAGTTCTTC. Its translation is CASSLDLQGGNEQFF.